This T cell receptor (beta chain) was sequenced during a study of T cells in Graves' hyperthyroidism and ophthalmopathy. Notes on the study in general: Ophthalmopathy was identified by the model a median 6.5 months ahead of onset.

RNA transcripts yielded amplified TCR beta CDR3 regions. First-round RT-PCR of the TCR CDR3 relied on the HTBI primer set. One entry per CDR3 protein results from TCRdb running MiXCR on the multiplex PCR reads. The repertoire holds just over 550,000 distinct CDR3 sequences, with about half as singletons. This CDR3 comprises 15 residues. Germline V lookup: CDR1 MRHNA, CDR2 SNTAGT. V lost 2 bases and J lost 9; bases outside the gene matches: 9. Note on this clonotype: Antigen: not known.

V is TRBV6-4 and J is TRBJ2-1; 8 bases fit TRBD1. The sequenced sample consisted of peripheral blood or thyroid tissue (not recorded which). This TCR came from a woman between 18 and 29 years old with Graves' hyperthyroidism. CDR3 protein: CASSDPGTGHREQFF. As DNA, the CDR3 is TGTGCCAGCAGTGACCCCGGGACAGGACACCGTGAGCAGTTCTTC.